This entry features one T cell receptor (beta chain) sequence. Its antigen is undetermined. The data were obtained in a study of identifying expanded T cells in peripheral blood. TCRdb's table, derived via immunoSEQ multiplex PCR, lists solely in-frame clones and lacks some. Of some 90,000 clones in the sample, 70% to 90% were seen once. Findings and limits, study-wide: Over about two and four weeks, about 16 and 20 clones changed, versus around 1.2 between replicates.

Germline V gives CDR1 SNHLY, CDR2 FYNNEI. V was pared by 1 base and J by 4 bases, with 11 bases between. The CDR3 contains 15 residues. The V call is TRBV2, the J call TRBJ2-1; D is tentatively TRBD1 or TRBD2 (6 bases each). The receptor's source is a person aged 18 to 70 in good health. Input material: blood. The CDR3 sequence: CASSEEGGPYNEQFF. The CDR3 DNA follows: TGTGCCAGCAGTGAAGAGGGGGGTCCTTACAATGAGCAGTTCTTC.